The 3 T cell receptor beta chains below all came from one sample that was sequenced in a study of cytomegalovirus exposure and HLA in healthy donors. Use of 60 Vbeta and 13 Jbeta primers characterized the PCR. Clones were sequenced by immunoSEQ multiplex PCR, and TCRdb holds only the in-frame ones, with some missing. The data hold roughly 180,000 clones, with roughly 85% observed a single time. The sequencing sample was made of PBMCs. The receptors were gathered from a boy aged 2-9 years in good health and CMV-seronegative.

A single count supports this clone. CDR3 in amino acids: CASSQRAPGTGGQGQETQYF. DNA of the CDR3: TGTGCCAGCAGCCAAAGGGCTCCCGGGACAGGGGGCCAGGGCCAAGAGACCCAGTACTTC. V usage is TRBV14 and J usage is TRBJ2-5, with TRBD1 matching over 12 bases. This CDR3 spans 20 amino acids. The ends lost 2 bases at V and 1 base at J; junction bases unmatched: 14. In germline, CDR1 is SGHDN, CDR2 FVKESK.

The chain recombines TRBV11-3 with TRBJ2-1; 10 bases match TRBD1. V dropped 1 base and J dropped 8; count of bases not matched to a gene: 8. Germline V gene data show CDR1 as SGHNT and CDR2 as YENEEA. This CDR3 contains 16 residues. CDR3 coding DNA: TGTGCCAGCAGCTTAGCCGGGACAGGGGTATTGGATGAGCAGTTCTTC. It is translated as CASSLAGTGVLDEQFF.

This clone was found once. This chain links TRBV25-1 with TRBJ2-4; D possibly corresponds to TRBD1 (6 bases). Trimming removed 2 bases from V and 7 bases from J, with 15 bases in between. Looked up from germline, CDR1 is MGHDK and CDR2 is SYGVNS. This CDR3 is built from 15 residues. CDR3 protein: CASSETGHSPNIQYF. CDR3 coding DNA: TGTGCCAGCAGTGAAACGGGACACTCTCCGAACATTCAGTACTTC.